This record covers a single TCR beta chain. These data come from a study of blood T cell repertoires in COVID-19. Germline CDR1 and CDR2: SGHTA and FQGNSA. Trimming cost V 5 bases and J 2 bases, with 13 bases left between them. The CDR3 covers 15 residues. Original processing notes: By means of reference gene primer amplification, nucleated cell counts were estimated. Here immunoSEQ multiplex PCR was the method, and the copy in TCRdb shows in-frame clones only, minus some. That table is the source of V, J and clone size, and D and trimming were worked out from the DNA. Altogether about 140,000 clones are present, about 80% being singletons, with the ten largest covering approximately 1.6%. Participants' reported clinical history set cohort assignment. Participants in the exposed group had met a COVID-19 case in the 2 weeks before joining the study.

The sequenced sample consisted of PBMCs or T cells enriched from blood (not recorded which). V is TRBV7-2 and J is TRBJ1-5; possible D gene TRBD1, 6 bases. The clonotype was recovered from a young woman who had been exposed to COVID-19. The CDR3 nucleotides are TGTGCCAGCAGCCAGGGGTCTGGGGGCAATCAGCCCCAGCATTTT. It encodes CASSQGSGGNQPQHF. Full variable domain (remainder filled in from reference TRBV7-2 and TRBJ1-5): GAGVSQSPSNKVTEKGKDVELRCDPISGHTALYWYRQSLGQGLEFLIYFQGNSAPDKSGLPSDRFSAERTGGSVSTLTIQRTQQEDSAVYLCASSQGSGGNQPQHFGDGTRLSIL.